The entry that follows covers one T cell receptor beta chain sequence. No antigen is known for it. Donors had no recently reported acute infections or vaccinations and were HIV-negative. Sequencing used immunoSEQ multiplex PCR; TCRdb keeps in-frame clones, though not all of them. The table shows around 550,000 clones, with 95% to 97% occurring only once. The trim removed 8 bases at V and 3 bases at J, leaving 7 bases unmatched. The germline CDR1 and CDR2 sequences are MNHEY and SMNVEV (reference sequence). The length of the CDR3 is 14 residues. The data originate from a study of shared clonotypes between healthy human individuals. At the level of the study: Donor ages ranged 18 to 49 years: a couple of women, a few men. The study's findings and limits: A reduction in generation probabilities was seen for non-shared clonotypes relative to those shared by all four donors.

This TCR derives from a woman aged 25 to 39 in good health. V usage is TRBV27 and J usage is TRBJ2-7; 10 bases fit TRBD2. Specimen: naive CD4+ T cells sorted from blood. Subset described: CD45RA+ positively selected. In DNA form, the CDR3 reads TGTGCCAGCTCCAGACTAGCGGGCCACTACGAGCAGTACTTC. It specifies CASSRLAGHYEQYF.